The clone carrying this T cell receptor (beta chain) appeared a few times. What it binds is unknown. This sample is drawn from a study of T-cell memory formation after mild COVID-19. The wider study: Among the donors, TCR clusters were largely specific to each donor. Study-level results: Proof of SARS-CoV-2 specificity was absent for the second-wave clones that crested on day 37. Those CD4+ clones that contracted were mainly in CM and EM (CD8+ ones in EMRA).

The germline CDR1 and CDR2 sequences are DFQATT and SNEGSKA (reference sequence). CDR3 length equals 15 residues. J gave up 10 bases and V 6 bases, and 11 bases lay outside the gene matches. Using constant-segment primers, 5'RACE produced TCR alpha and TCR beta cDNA libraries carrying sample barcodes and UMIs. TCRdb passed the 5' RACE reads through MiXCR, listing each CDR3 protein once. The profile covers a few hundred thousand distinct CDR3 sequences, with 27% appearing a single time and around 10% taken by the ten largest. Sequencing was carried out using PBMCs or a T cell subset sorted from them (not recorded which). The sequence came from an adult woman who had mild COVID-19 (a few samples of this study predate the infection). Cell type and time point are not known. This chain joins TRBV20-1 and TRBJ1-6; 11 nucleotides line up with TRBD1. The CDR3 DNA is TGCAGTGCAGACGGAGGACAGGGGGCGCGATCACCCCTCCACTTT. Translated, it gives CSADGGQGARSPLHF.